This T cell receptor (beta chain) was identified in a study of response to subunit inactivated influenza vaccine. Germline CDR1 is MGHDK and CDR2 is SYGVNS. The CDR3 has 12 amino acids. Trimming cost V 8 bases and J 8 bases, with 15 bases left between them. This clonotype occurred a few times. TCRdb called the RT-PCR reads again in MiXCR, with one record for every CDR3 protein. Of about 540,000 distinct CDR3 sequences listed, roughly a quarter are singletons. These data also featured in a second study, about T cells expressing NK-cell markers. From that report: 5'RACE template switching with UMIs generated TCR beta cDNA. Eight donors were sequenced, seven testing HCMV-seropositive and one testing seronegative. In roughly six donors, dominant CD3+CD56+NKG2C+ clonotypes ranked among the top 10 CD8+ clonotypes.

The chain is built from TRBV25-1 and TRBJ1-2; D is possibly TRBD1 (6 bases). The TCR was taken from a man aged 50 to 59 who received an inactivated influenza vaccine. This sample comprised CD4+ T cells sorted from PBMCs, obtained less than 13 days after vaccination. CDR3 amino acids: CASRAQGWGYTF. CDR3 coding DNA: TGTGCCAGCCGAGCACAGGGATGGGGCTACACCTTC.